This T cell receptor (beta chain) was sequenced in a study of blood T cell repertoires in COVID-19. As originally analysed: Quantification of nucleated cells was approximated via reference gene primer amplification. Generated by immunoSEQ multiplex PCR, the TCRdb table keeps only in-frame clones and is missing some. The V and J calls and clone size come from that table; D and trimming were worked out from the DNA. The data show 300,000 to 400,000 clones, roughly 90% seen once. V was trimmed by 4 bases and J by 0 bases, leaving 19 bases between them. Per the germline V gene, CDR1 is MDHEN and CDR2 is SYDVKM. CDR3 length equals 18 residues.

The clonotype was recovered from a woman in her thirties with COVID-19, enrolled during active disease. The sequenced sample consisted of peripheral blood. The rearrangement links TRBV28 to TRBJ1-5, with TRBD1 as a possible D gene (6 bases). The DNA for the CDR3 is TGTGCCAGCAGTTCAAACTTCGGACAGAAAAATAGCAATCAGCCCCAGCATTTT. Its translation: CASSSNFGQKNSNQPQHF.